The 24 T cell receptor beta chains in this list originate from one sample, sequenced in a study of cytomegalovirus exposure and HLA in healthy donors. 13 Jbeta primers and 60 Vbeta primers were used for the PCR. Profiled with immunoSEQ multiplex PCR; TCRdb holds only in-frame clones, not every one. The sample shows about 200,000 clones, roughly 80% of them seen only once. Sequencing was done on a sample of PBMCs. Every receptor here comes from a man in his forties in good health and CMV-seronegative.

This sequence joins TRBV28 and TRBJ1-2, with 8 bases aligning to TRBD1. The CDR3 runs 14 residues. Germline assignment: CDR1 MDHEN and CDR2 SYDVKM. V lost 5 bases, J lost 4 bases, and 6 bases stayed unmatched. The CDR3 is CASSAGGKTYGYTF. In DNA, the CDR3 is TGTGCCAGCAGTGCAGGGGGCAAAACCTATGGCTACACCTTC.

The chain employs TRBV7-9 and TRBJ1-1; D might be TRBD1 (5 bases). Germline CDR1 and CDR2: SEHNR and FQNEAQ (reference sequence). V shed 3 bases and J shed 0 bases, with 14 bases lying between them. The CDR3 totals 16 residues. CDR3 region: CASSLVRGGVNTEAFF. The DNA of the CDR3 is TGTGCCAGCAGCTTGGTAAGGGGAGGGGTGAACACTGAAGCTTTCTTT.

The rearrangement links TRBV10-1 to TRBJ1-4; TRBD1 matches 8 bases. Germline CDR1 WNHNN, CDR2 SYGVQD (reference sequence). The V gene end was trimmed by 0 bases and the J gene end by 2 bases; junction bases not matched to a gene: 8. The CDR3 contains 18 residues. The CDR3 nucleotides read TGCGCCAGCAGTGAGTCATCGGACAGGGATTCGACTAATGAAAAACTGTTTTTT. It specifies CASSESSDRDSTNEKLFF.

The chain has TRBV19 and TRBJ1-5, with a possible D match to TRBD1 (5 bases). Between the trimmed V and J ends, which lost 3 bases and 3 bases, there was a span of 9 bases. The CDR3 totals 14 residues. Germline loops: CDR1 LNHDA, CDR2 SQIVND (reference sequence). CDR3 loop: CASSMEGVNQPQHF. CDR3 nucleotides: TGTGCCAGTAGTATGGAAGGGGTCAATCAGCCCCAGCATTTT.

V gene TRBV7-9 combines with J gene TRBJ1-2; D is unclear. V was trimmed by 5 bases and J by 8 bases, leaving 9 bases between them. From germline, CDR1 is SEHNR and CDR2 FQNEAQ (reference sequence). The CDR3 runs to 11 residues. The chain's CDR3 is CASSPGSGYTF. CDR3 bases: TGTGCCAGCAGCCCCGGGAGCGGCTACACCTTC.

CDR3 in DNA: TGTGCCAGCAGCACCGGGACAGGGGGCCCCGACGAGCAGTACTTC. Its protein product is CASSTGTGGPDEQYF. V and J are TRBV5-8 and TRBJ2-7; TRBD1 matches at 12 bases. Germline V CDR1 and CDR2: SGHTS, YDEGEE. CDR3 length: 15 residues. Unmatched junction bases numbered 7, after V lost 4 bases and J lost 5 bases.

The chain carries TRBV7-2 and TRBJ2-7; tentative D call: TRBD2 (5 bases). This CDR3 contains 15 residues. Trimming left V 1 base short and J 0 bases short, with 10 bases between. Germline assignment: CDR1 SGHTA and CDR2 FQGNSA. The CDR3 reads CASSLDRDRSYEQYF. The CDR3 region has the DNA TGTGCCAGCAGCTTAGACCGGGATCGCTCCTACGAGCAGTACTTC.

V is TRBV7-6 and J is TRBJ2-7; 10 nucleotides line up with TRBD2. The CDR3 spans 15 residues. J gave up 2 bases and V 5 bases, and 6 bases lay outside the gene matches. Germline values: CDR1 SGHVS, CDR2 FNYEAQ. In nucleotides, the CDR3 is TGTGCCAGCAGCCAAGGACTAGCGGCGACCTACGAGCAGTACTTC. Its protein product is CASSQGLAATYEQYF. The full variable domain, in which reference TRBV7-6 and TRBJ2-7 provide the parts outside the CDR3, is GAGVSQSPRYKVTKRGQDVALRCDPISGHVSLYWYRQALGQGPEFLTYFNYEAQQDKSGLPNDRFSAERPEGSISTLTIQRTEQRDSAMYRCASSQGLAATYEQYFGPGTRLTVT.

This clone appeared a single time. The chain recombines TRBV2 with TRBJ1-5; D is perhaps TRBD1 (6 bases). Germline V CDR1 and CDR2: SNHLY, FYNNEI. Trimming cost V 6 bases and J 7 bases, with 13 bases left between them. CDR3 length equals 13 residues. The CDR3 bases are TGTGCCAGCAGCATCGGGACAAAACAGCCCCAGCATTTT. Residues: CASSIGTKQPQHF. Combining the CDR3 with reference TRBV2 and TRBJ1-5 gives the whole variable domain EPEVTQTPSHQVTQMGQEVILRCVPISNHLYFYWYRQILGQKVEFLVSFYNNEISEKSEIFDDQFSVERPDGSNFTLKIRSTKLEDSAMYFCASSIGTKQPQHFGDGTRLSIL.

V is TRBV30 and J is TRBJ2-3; TRBD2 matches at 7 bases. Losses at the gene ends were 5 bases for V and 3 bases for J; bases not matched to a gene: 2. CDR1 GTSNPN and CDR2 SVGIG come from the germline V gene (reference sequence). This CDR3 is built from 12 residues. The CDR3 DNA sequence: TGTGCCTGGGGGGAGGGGACAGATACGCAGTATTTT. It translates to CAWGEGTDTQYF.

As for this clone: Other DNA sequences in this specimen translate into the identical CDR3. This rearrangement joins TRBV4-2 to TRBJ1-5; no firm D call. Per germline, CDR1 LGHNA and CDR2 YNFKEQ. The CDR3 loop spans 13 amino acids. Trimming shortened V by 0 bases and J by 5 bases, and 5 bases separated the two germline ends. DNA for the CDR3: TGTGCCAGCAGCCAAGATCGAGATCAGCCCCAGCATTTT. Protein product: CASSQDRDQPQHF.

The rearrangement uses TRBV9 and TRBJ2-5, with TRBD2 identical over 13 bases. This CDR3 is built from 16 residues. The germline V gene has CDR1 SGDLS and CDR2 YYNGEE. With V trimmed by 4 bases and J by 5 bases, 8 bases remained unmatched. Here the CDR3 reads CASSPHRTSGSETQYF. Here the CDR3 DNA reads TGTGCCAGCAGCCCCCACCGGACTAGCGGGAGTGAGACCCAGTACTTC.

The chain couples TRBV10-3 to TRBJ2-2; TRBD1 might be the D (5 bases). This CDR3 has 14 residues. From germline, CDR1 is ENHRY and CDR2 SYGVKD. V gave up 10 bases and J gave up 7 bases, with 19 bases separating them. The CDR3 reads CATSDREVNGELFF. The CDR3 bases are TGTGCCACTTCAGACAGAGAGGTAAACGGGGAGCTGTTTTTT.

The chain combines TRBV5-1 with TRBJ1-5; D not certain. V lost 9 bases to trimming and J lost 2 bases, with 18 bases between them. Germline CDR1 reads SGHRS; CDR2 reads YFSETQ. The CDR3 contains 15 residues. The CDR3 reads CAKPRTEPGNQPQHF. CDR3 sequence (DNA): TGCGCCAAACCCCGTACAGAACCAGGCAATCAGCCCCAGCATTTT.

The rearrangement joins TRBV9 to TRBJ2-7; 8 nucleotides agree with TRBD1. This CDR3 has 14 amino acids. Germline V gives CDR1 SGDLS, CDR2 YYNGEE. V lost 4 bases and J lost 5; bases outside the gene matches: 8. The CDR3 here is CASSPGGGPDEQYF. The CDR3 nucleotides are TGTGCCAGCAGCCCAGGGGGCGGGCCGGACGAGCAGTACTTC.

The chain uses TRBV15 and TRBJ2-1, with D possibly matching TRBD2 (5 bases). This CDR3 region has 12 residues. Germline V gene sequence: CDR1 LNHNV, CDR2 YYDKDF (reference sequence). V lost 9 bases and J 7 bases, leaving 13 bases between the germline ends. The CDR3 DNA sequence: TGTGCCACTGGAGGACTGACGAATGAGCAGTTCTTC. Translated: CATGGLTNEQFF.

The V call is TRBV5-1, the J call TRBJ1-2, with 10 bases identical to TRBD1. Germline trimming cut 3 bases from V and 3 bases from J; bases unmatched to any gene: 14. CDR3 length equals 18 residues. Per germline, CDR1 SGHRS and CDR2 YFSETQ. The CDR3, as DNA: TGCGCCAGCAGCTCGCCCCCGGGACAGGGGTTGGTCGACTATGGCTACACCTTC. It encodes CASSSPPGQGLVDYGYTF.

This clone has a handful of counts. The gene calls are TRBV7-8 and TRBJ1-1, with D uncertain. The CDR3 sequence is 11 residues long. The germline gives CDR1 SGHVS, CDR2 FQNEAQ. Trimming left V 5 bases short and J 5 bases short, with 6 bases between. The chain's CDR3 is CASSLKTEAFF. The CDR3 coding sequence is TGTGCCAGCAGCCTAAAAACTGAAGCTTTCTTT.

This clone was seen only a few times. The J gene is TRBJ1-1, the V gene TRBV5-6; no reliable D call. The CDR3 contains 13 residues. V gave up 1 base and J gave up 4 bases, with 8 bases separating them. The germline CDR1 and CDR2 sequences are SGHDT and YYEEEE. CDR3 coding DNA: TGTGCCAGCAGCTTGACCGAAGCCACTGAAGCTTTCTTT. Its translation: CASSLTEATEAFF.

This sequence joins TRBV19 and TRBJ1-5; TRBD1 matches 10 bases. Germline assignment: CDR1 LNHDA and CDR2 SQIVND (reference sequence). V was clipped by 3 bases and J by 3 bases; unmatched bases: 5. CDR3 length: 16 amino acids. CDR3 DNA sequence: TGTGCCAGTAGTATCTTGGGACAGGGGAACAATCAGCCCCAGCATTTT. Translated, it gives CASSILGQGNNQPQHF.

V and J are TRBV4-1 and TRBJ2-1; weak D call: TRBD2 (6 bases). Germline values: CDR1 MGHRA, CDR2 YSYEKL. V was shortened by 2 bases and J by 1 base, with 15 bases between the two germline ends. The length of the CDR3 is 17 residues. The CDR3 DNA sequence: TGCGCCAGCAGCCAACTAGTACTAGCAGGTTCCTACAATGAGCAGTTCTTC. Protein: CASSQLVLAGSYNEQFF.

CDR3 sequence (DNA): TGCGCCAGCAGCTTGGTTCTGACAGGAAGTAACTATGGCTACACCTTC. Amino acids: CASSLVLTGSNYGYTF. The J gene is TRBJ1-2, the V gene TRBV5-1; tentatively, D is TRBD1 (6 bases). The CDR3 contains 16 residues. Trimming pared 0 bases from V and 1 base from J, leaving 13 bases between. CDR1 and CDR2 from the germline V gene are SGHRS and YFSETQ.

This chain uses TRBV5-4 with TRBJ2-3; D unresolved. This CDR3 comprises 13 residues. V dropped 1 base and J dropped 1 base, with 4 bases sitting between them. CDR1 and CDR2 (germline): SGHNT, YYREEE (reference sequence). CDR3 nucleotides: TGTGCCAGCAGCTTGTATGGCACAGATACGCAGTATTTT. This translates into CASSLYGTDTQYF.

The chain carries TRBV6-5 and TRBJ2-2; 7 bases align to TRBD1. Trimming removed 6 bases from V and 4 bases from J; junction bases left unmatched: 8. Looked up from germline, CDR1 is MNHEY and CDR2 is SVGAGI. CDR3 size: 15 residues. CDR3 sequence reads: CASRFTGTVTGELFF. The CDR3 DNA reads as TGTGCCAGCAGGTTCACCGGGACAGTCACCGGGGAGCTGTTTTTT.